The 5 T cell receptor beta chains listed next were all sequenced from one sample in a study of Graves' ophthalmopathy and Graves' hyperthyroidism. Amplified material comprised TCR beta CDR3 regions derived from RNA transcripts. First-round RT-PCR used HTBI primers; second-round multiplex PCR followed. MiXCR was run by TCRdb on the multiplex PCR reads, yielding one entry per CDR3 protein. There are some 410,000 distinct CDR3 sequences in the sample; roughly 21% occur only once, and approximately 3.2% lies in the top ten. Material: peripheral blood. Receptors originate from a woman under 30 with stable Graves' hyperthyroidism.

This rearrangement joins TRBV20-1 to TRBJ2-4, with D unresolved. Germline CDR1 is DFQATT and CDR2 is SNEGSKA (reference sequence). Trimming cost V 3 bases and J 0 bases, with 12 bases left between them. The CDR3 has 15 amino acids. In DNA form, the CDR3 reads TGCAGTGCTAGGGCCTCAGAGAAAGCCAAAAACATTCAGTACTTC. It yields the protein CSARASEKAKNIQYF.

Ten or more counts support this clonotype. The germline gene is not matched at one end of the junction; a read error may be the cause. The CDR3 DNA reads TGTGCCAGCAGTCCCGGGACAGGCAGTTCCTACGAGCAGTACTTC. Residues: CASSPGTGSSYEQYF. The V gene is TRBV4-3, the J gene TRBJ2-7; TRBD1 agrees at 8 bases. CDR3 length equals 15 residues. Germline V CDR1 and CDR2: LGHNA, YSLEER.

This rearrangement joins TRBV2 to TRBJ2-5; 8 nucleotides align to TRBD2. The CDR3 consists of 16 residues. CDR1 is SNHLY, CDR2 FYNNEI, per germline. V shed 6 bases and J 1 base; nucleotides not matched to a gene: 10. The CDR3 region is CASRGRRGAIQETQYF. CDR3 in DNA: TGTGCCAGCAGGGGCCGGCGGGGGGCAATCCAAGAGACCCAGTACTTC.

This clonotype was found many times. The CDR3 loop reads CAWNRPGEQPQHF. CDR3 nucleotide sequence: TGTGCCTGGAACAGGCCAGGGGAACAGCCCCAGCATTTT. The chain carries TRBV30 and TRBJ1-5, with a possible D match to TRBD1 (6 bases). CDR1 GTSNPN and CDR2 SVGIG come from the germline V gene (reference sequence). V lost 4 bases and J 7 bases, leaving 14 bases between the germline ends. This CDR3 region has 13 residues.

The chain combines TRBV20-1 with TRBJ2-7, with 9 positions matching TRBD2. Germline CDR1 DFQATT, CDR2 SNEGSKA (reference sequence). J lost 6 bases, V lost 1 base, and 7 bases had no gene match. The CDR3 spans 14 residues. Here the CDR3 reads CSARAGLARSEQYF. The CDR3 DNA reads as TGCAGTGCTAGAGCGGGACTAGCTCGAAGCGAGCAGTACTTC.